Presented here are 7 T cell receptor beta chains from one specimen sequenced in a study of CD4 T cells in relation to SARS-CoV-2 and coronaviruses. No antigen is known for these receptors. Clones were sequenced by immunoSEQ multiplex PCR, and TCRdb holds only the in-frame ones, with some missing. The sample has about 36,000 clones, roughly 80% seen once; the top ten hold approximately 7%. Sequencing used naive CD4+ T cells from PBMCs, cultured in vitro. The sample's subset: naive CD4+ T cells isolated by negative enrichment. Receptor source: an adult with COVID-19.

J is TRBJ1-2 and V is TRBV19; D gene uncertain. The V gene lost 3 bases and the J gene lost 4 bases, with 21 bases spanning the gap. Germline V gene sequence: CDR1 LNHDA, CDR2 SQIVND (reference sequence). The CDR3 runs 17 residues. In DNA form, the CDR3 reads TGTGCCAGTAGTATCTTCTTCGGCAGTTCGGAGGTCTATGGCTACACCTTC. Protein product: CASSIFFGSSEVYGYTF.

The V gene is TRBV27, the J gene TRBJ2-3; TRBD2 might be the D (7 bases). The V and J ends lost 6 bases and 2 bases respectively, with 18 bases between them. Germline-derived CDR1 and CDR2 are MNHEY and SMNVEV (reference sequence). The CDR3 runs 16 residues. CDR3: CASRILGRGPTDTQYF. The CDR3 DNA reads as TGTGCCAGCAGGATTTTGGGGCGGGGGCCCACAGATACGCAGTATTTT.

The genes are TRBV12-3 or TRBV12-4 and TRBJ2-2, with D unclear. Trimming pared 4 bases from V and 3 bases from J, leaving 6 bases between. The CDR3 spans 13 residues. The CDR3, as DNA: TGTGCCAGCAGTTCACTACACACCGGGGAGCTGTTTTTT. This encodes CASSSLHTGELFF.

This rearrangement joins TRBV7-2 to TRBJ2-5; no firm D call. V dropped 4 bases and J dropped 4 bases, with 16 bases sitting between them. The CDR3 covers 15 residues. Germline-derived CDR1 and CDR2 are SGHTA and FQGNSA. CDR3 amino acids: CASSYTSTDGETQYF. CDR3 sequence (DNA): TGTGCCAGCAGCTATACCAGCACGGATGGAGAGACCCAGTACTTC.

This clone is labeled as medium-sized. The chain combines TRBV6-4 with TRBJ2-2, with 7 bases identical to TRBD1. CDR3 length: 13 residues. Germline trimming cut 0 bases from V and 8 bases from J; bases unmatched to any gene: 0. Per the germline V gene, CDR1 is MRHNA and CDR2 is SNTAGT. CDR3 DNA sequence: TGTGCCAGCAGTGACTCGGACAGGGGGGAGCTGTTTTTT. Its protein product is CASSDSDRGELFF.

This sequence joins TRBV28 and TRBJ1-5; no firm D call. V was cut by 10 bases and J by 2 bases, with 9 bases left in between. This CDR3 has 12 residues. CDR1 and CDR2 (germline): MDHEN, SYDVKM. The CDR3, as DNA: TGTGCCACCAACCCCCGCAATCAGCCCCAGCATTTT. This encodes CATNPRNQPQHF.

V is TRBV29-1 and J is TRBJ1-1; unclear D gene. Germline assignment: CDR1 SQVTM and CDR2 ANQGSEA. Trimming pared 4 bases from V and 4 bases from J, leaving 13 bases between. The CDR3 is 13 residues long. The chain's CDR3 is CSVANLQPTEAFF. The CDR3 DNA sequence: TGCAGCGTTGCGAACCTCCAGCCCACTGAAGCTTTCTTT.